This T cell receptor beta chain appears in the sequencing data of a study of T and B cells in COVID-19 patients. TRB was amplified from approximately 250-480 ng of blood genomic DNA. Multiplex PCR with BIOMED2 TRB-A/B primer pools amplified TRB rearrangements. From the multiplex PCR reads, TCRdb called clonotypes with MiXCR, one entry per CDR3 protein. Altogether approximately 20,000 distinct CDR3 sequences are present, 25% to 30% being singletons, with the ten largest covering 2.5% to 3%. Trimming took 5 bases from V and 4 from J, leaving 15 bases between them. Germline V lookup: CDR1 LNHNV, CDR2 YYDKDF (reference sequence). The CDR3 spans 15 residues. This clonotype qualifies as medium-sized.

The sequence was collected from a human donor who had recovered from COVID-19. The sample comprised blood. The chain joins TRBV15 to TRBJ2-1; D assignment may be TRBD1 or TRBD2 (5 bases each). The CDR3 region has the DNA TGTGCCACCAGCGCAACCGGGACCTTATACAATGAGCAGTTCTTC. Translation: CATSATGTLYNEQFF.